These 4 T cell receptor beta chains originate from one sample sequenced in a study of blood T cell repertoires in COVID-19. Sequencing used immunoSEQ multiplex PCR; TCRdb keeps in-frame clones, though not all of them. The repertoire has a few hundred thousand clones, approximately 92% of them found once; the top ten carry under 2.5%. Source material: PBMCs or T cells enriched from blood (not recorded which). These receptors all come from a young woman who had recovered from COVID-19.

The gene calls are TRBV4-2 and TRBJ1-3; D ambiguous. This CDR3 comprises 13 residues. Germline CDR1 LGHNA, CDR2 YNFKEQ. Trimming left V 5 bases short and J 4 bases short, with 9 bases between. The CDR3: CASSAHGGNTIYF. The CDR3 nucleotides are TGTGCCAGCAGCGCCCACGGGGGAAACACCATATATTTT.

The gene calls are TRBV5-5 and TRBJ2-5; D might be TRBD2 (6 bases). Trimming took off 4 bases at V and 4 bases at J, with 17 bases between the two ends. The length of the CDR3 is 15 residues. Looked up from germline, CDR1 is SGHKS and CDR2 is YYEKEE (reference sequence). The CDR3 bases are TGTGCCAGCAGCCCTCTCGCAGGGCGGGGAGAGACCCAGTACTTC. Translated: CASSPLAGRGETQYF.

The chain joins TRBV6-5 to TRBJ1-5; D unresolved. The CDR3 is 15 residues long. Trimming removed 7 bases at V and 4 bases at J, with 17 bases between. Germline CDR1 reads MNHEY; CDR2 reads SVGAGI. The CDR3: CASIAGSGVNQPQHF. CDR3 nucleotides: TGTGCCAGCATAGCTGGGAGTGGGGTTAATCAGCCCCAGCATTTT.

This rearrangement joins TRBV2 to TRBJ2-2, with unresolved D. This CDR3 region has 13 residues. With 4 bases removed from V and 1 base from J, the gap between germline ends came to 4 bases. Germline V gene lookup returns CDR1 SNHLY and CDR2 FYNNEI. The chain's CDR3 is CASSVKNTGELFF. The CDR3 DNA is TGTGCCAGCAGTGTCAAGAACACCGGGGAGCTGTTTTTT. The entire variable domain, with the rest obtained from reference TRBV2 and TRBJ2-2, is as follows: EPEVTQTPSHQVTQMGQEVILRCVPISNHLYFYWYRQILGQKVEFLVSFYNNEISEKSEIFDDQFSVERPDGSNFTLKIRSTKLEDSAMYFCASSVKNTGELFFGEGSRLTVL.